Shown below are 22 T cell receptor beta chains from a single sample sequenced in a study of blood T cell repertoires in COVID-19. The data were produced by immunoSEQ multiplex PCR, yet TCRdb's version contains in-frame clones alone and is incomplete. The sample holds 85,000 to 130,000 clones, 70% to 85% seen once. What was sequenced was peripheral blood. The origin of the receptors is a woman aged 55-75 years with acute or convalescent COVID-19.

The chain uses TRBV10-1 and TRBJ2-3, with 9 bases fitting TRBD2. CDR1 is WNHNN and CDR2 is SYGVQD in the germline V gene (reference sequence). The V and J ends lost 6 bases and 6 bases, in that order; junction bases with no gene match: 7. The CDR3 has 14 residues. The CDR3 region is CASSGAGGRDTQYF. In nucleotides, the CDR3 is TGCGCCAGCAGCGGAGCGGGAGGCCGGGATACGCAGTATTTT.

The chain couples TRBV5-1 to TRBJ1-2; 8 bases line up with TRBD1. CDR3 size: 14 residues. The V gene end was trimmed by 7 bases and the J gene end by 1 base; junction bases not matched to a gene: 6. The germline CDR1 and CDR2 sequences are SGHRS and YFSETQ. The CDR3 DNA is TGCGCCAGCTCCGGACAGGGCCTTAACTATGGCTACACCTTC. It specifies CASSGQGLNYGYTF.

This chain uses TRBV5-1 with TRBJ2-7, with D possibly matching TRBD2 (5 bases). Looked up from germline, CDR1 is SGHRS and CDR2 is YFSETQ. V gave up 6 bases and J gave up 3 bases, with 19 bases separating them. This CDR3 is built from 15 residues. The DNA of the CDR3 is TGCGCCAGCACAGAGGGCACAAGTATCCTCTACGAGCAGTACTTC. Amino acid sequence: CASTEGTSILYEQYF.

For this clone: With a far larger clone one base away, a read error is the likely cause. This chain connects TRBV25-1 to TRBJ1-5; D is perhaps TRBD1 (5 bases). CDR1 MGHDK and CDR2 SYGVNS come from the germline V gene. V was trimmed by 4 bases and J by 0 bases, leaving 13 bases between them. The CDR3 spans 16 residues. CDR3 nucleotides: TGTGCCAGCAGTGCGGGGGGGGGTCATAGCAATCAGCCCCAGCATTTT. This codes for CASSAGGGHSNQPQHF.

Written as DNA, the CDR3 is TGTGCCAGCAGATTCAGGGGGACTGAAGCTTTCTTT. Encoded protein: CASRFRGTEAFF. The gene calls are TRBV5-6 and TRBJ1-1; 7 nucleotides agree with TRBD1. The germline gives CDR1 SGHDT, CDR2 YYEEEE. The ends lost 5 bases at V and 5 bases at J; junction bases unmatched: 3. This CDR3 is built from 12 residues.

The rearrangement joins TRBV7-2 to TRBJ1-2; the match to TRBD1 covers 7 bases. Unmatched junction bases numbered 2, after V lost 3 bases and J lost 4 bases. The CDR3 covers 13 residues. Germline values: CDR1 SGHTA, CDR2 FQGNSA. CDR3 nucleotides: TGTGCCAGCAGCTTGGGACAGATCTATGGCTACACCTTC. This codes for CASSLGQIYGYTF. Using reference TRBV7-2 and TRBJ1-2 for the parts outside the CDR3, the full variable domain is GAGVSQSPSNKVTEKGKDVELRCDPISGHTALYWYRQSLGQGLEFLIYFQGNSAPDKSGLPSDRFSAERTGGSVSTLTIQRTQQEDSAVYLCASSLGQIYGYTFGSGTRLTVV.

Only one count was recorded for this clone. The chain combines TRBV18 with TRBJ2-1, with 8 bases identical to TRBD1. V gave up 6 bases and J gave up 6 bases; unmatched junction bases: 7. This CDR3 has 14 residues. In germline, CDR1 is KGHSH, CDR2 LQKENI. CDR3 DNA: TGTGCCAGCTCGCCGACAGGGGACATCAATGAGCAGTTCTTC. Its translation is CASSPTGDINEQFF.

This clone appeared a single time. The chain has TRBV15 and TRBJ1-5; a possible D gene is TRBD1 (5 bases). Germline V lookup: CDR1 LNHNV, CDR2 YYDKDF (reference sequence). Trimming took off 3 bases at V and 7 bases at J, with 13 bases between the two ends. This CDR3 is 14 amino acids long. The CDR3 spells CATSRWGVEQPQHF. CDR3 in DNA: TGTGCCACCAGCAGGTGGGGGGTAGAACAGCCCCAGCATTTT.

This clone was seen a single time. V and J are TRBV30 and TRBJ1-5; 12 nucleotides align to TRBD1. Germline values: CDR1 GTSNPN, CDR2 SVGIG (reference sequence). This CDR3 region has 18 residues. V lost 1 base and J lost 4; bases outside the gene matches: 11. The CDR3 sequence: CAWSAGQGAGGWNQPQHF. CDR3 DNA sequence: TGTGCCTGGAGTGCGGGACAGGGGGCCGGGGGGTGGAATCAGCCCCAGCATTTT.

Here the CDR3 reads CASIKGRGDNSPLHF. The CDR3 DNA reads TGTGCCAGCATCAAGGGGAGGGGGGATAATTCACCCCTCCACTTT. The rearrangement joins TRBV2 to TRBJ1-6, with D maybe TRBD1 (6 bases). V lost 7 bases to trimming and J lost 5 bases, with 15 bases between them. Germline V CDR1 and CDR2: SNHLY, FYNNEI. There are 15 residues in the CDR3.

This clone was detected a few times. This chain links TRBV7-9 with TRBJ1-2, with D unresolved. V was clipped by 1 base and J by 0 bases, with 9 bases between them. This CDR3 is 15 amino acids long. Germline V gene data show CDR1 as SEHNR and CDR2 as FQNEAQ (reference sequence). CDR3 sequence reads: CASSLGPVANYGYTF. The CDR3 DNA is TGTGCCAGCAGCTTAGGGCCAGTCGCTAACTATGGCTACACCTTC.

V usage is TRBV28 and J usage is TRBJ2-5; TRBD2 aligns across 13 bases. V lost 6 bases and J lost 0; bases outside the gene matches: 16. Germline V gene sequence: CDR1 MDHEN, CDR2 SYDVKM. This CDR3 region has 20 residues. CDR3 protein: CASRDGKRTSGSHDQETQYF. The CDR3 nucleotides are TGTGCCAGCAGAGACGGCAAAAGGACTAGCGGGAGTCACGACCAAGAGACCCAGTACTTC.

The chain uses TRBV24-1 and TRBJ1-4; 9 nucleotides agree with TRBD1. Germline lookup yields CDR1 KGHDR and CDR2 SFDVKD. J was trimmed by 8 bases and V by 5 bases; bases with no gene match: 14. This CDR3 region has 17 residues. The CDR3 reads CATSGVRQGESMEKLFF. CDR3 coding DNA: TGTGCCACCAGTGGGGTAAGACAGGGGGAGTCTATGGAAAAACTGTTTTTT.

The chain couples TRBV4-2 to TRBJ1-4; tentative D call: TRBD1 (5 bases). This CDR3 comprises 15 residues. Trimming stripped 0 bases from V and 7 bases from J, with 12 bases between. Germline CDR1 is LGHNA and CDR2 is YNFKEQ. The CDR3 protein is CASSQDQAGIEKLFF. The CDR3 bases are TGTGCCAGCAGCCAAGATCAGGCAGGGATTGAAAAACTGTTTTTT.

This rearrangement joins TRBV5-1 to TRBJ2-5; D not certain. Looked up from germline, CDR1 is SGHRS and CDR2 is YFSETQ. Between the trimmed V and J ends, which lost 3 bases and 1 base, there was a span of 7 bases. This CDR3 has 13 residues. In DNA form, the CDR3 reads TGCGCCAGCAGCTCCCCATCCCAAGAGACCCAGTACTTC. It specifies CASSSPSQETQYF.

The J gene is TRBJ2-1, the V gene TRBV30; TRBD2 agrees at 8 bases. With 3 bases clipped from V and 7 bases from J, the junction kept 5 bases outside the gene matches. This CDR3 is built from 13 residues. CDR1 is GTSNPN and CDR2 is SVGIG in the germline V gene (reference sequence). CDR3 sequence reads: CAWRASGSNEQFF. The CDR3 nucleotides read TGTGCCTGGAGGGCCAGCGGGAGTAATGAGCAGTTCTTC.

This clone was counted a single time. This chain connects TRBV6-1 to TRBJ1-5, with 11 bases fitting TRBD1. J lost 1 base, V lost 5 bases, and 10 bases had no gene match. In germline, CDR1 is MNHNS, CDR2 SASEGT. The CDR3 length is 18 residues. The chain's CDR3 is CASSKGTGGPWSNQPQHF. CDR3 in DNA: TGTGCCAGCAGTAAAGGGACAGGGGGGCCATGGAGCAATCAGCCCCAGCATTTT.

The rearrangement links TRBV19 to TRBJ2-1, with 11 nucleotides matching TRBD2. Germline lookup yields CDR1 LNHDA and CDR2 SQIVND (reference sequence). The V segment lost 3 bases and the J segment 6 bases; nucleotides outside the gene matches: 10. CDR3 length equals 17 residues. The CDR3 is CASSIRPGLAVVNEQFF. The CDR3 coding sequence is TGTGCCAGTAGTATCCGTCCGGGACTAGCGGTGGTCAATGAGCAGTTCTTC.

Many counts were recorded for this clone. The chain's CDR3 is CASSLSGIPGQGFTEAFF. As DNA, the CDR3 is TGTGCCAGCAGTTTATCGGGAATACCGGGACAGGGATTTACTGAAGCTTTCTTT. This sequence joins TRBV27 and TRBJ1-1; TRBD1 agrees at 9 bases. This CDR3 has 18 amino acids. The germline gives CDR1 MNHEY, CDR2 SMNVEV (reference sequence). Trimming took 0 bases from V and 5 from J; bases not matched to a gene: 13.

V and J are TRBV12-3 or TRBV12-4 and TRBJ1-1; D is unresolved. The germline V and J ends were trimmed by 2 bases and 4 bases, with 8 bases remaining between them. The CDR3 length is 13 residues. The CDR3 is CASSLRGSTEAFF. CDR3 bases: TGTGCCAGCAGTTTACGGGGTAGCACTGAAGCTTTCTTT.

V and J are TRBV7-2 and TRBJ1-3; possible D gene TRBD1, 6 bases. The CDR3 has 15 amino acids. V was cut by 0 bases and J by 4 bases, with 10 bases left in between. Germline CDR1 and CDR2: SGHTA and FQGNSA. CDR3 residues: CASSLAGGRGNTIYF. The DNA for the CDR3 is TGTGCCAGCAGCTTAGCGGGGGGGCGCGGAAACACCATATATTTT.

The chain carries TRBV5-4 and TRBJ2-7; no firm D call. V was clipped by 0 bases and J by 2 bases, with 9 bases between them. The germline V gene has CDR1 SGHNT and CDR2 YYREEE (reference sequence). This CDR3 comprises 14 residues. The CDR3 spells CASSLAGPPYEQYF. The CDR3 DNA sequence: TGTGCCAGCAGCTTGGCAGGCCCTCCCTACGAGCAGTACTTC.